This T cell receptor (beta chain) appears in the sequencing data of a study of blood T cell repertoires in COVID-19. Background on the study: The United States, Italy and Spain were the sources of the acute and convalescent COVID-19 samples.

Method: immunoSEQ multiplex PCR; TCRdb's copy keeps in-frame clones and lacks some. This sample has approximately 130,000 clones, with about four fifths found just once. The CDR3 is made up of 13 amino acids. Per the germline V gene, CDR1 is SGHAT and CDR2 is FQNNGV. Trimming cost V 3 bases and J 4 bases, with 9 bases left between them. V usage is TRBV11-2 and J usage is TRBJ2-5; tentative D call: TRBD2 (6 bases). The sequence was obtained from a human donor in a cohort sampled during active COVID-19. Sequencing input: peripheral blood. CDR3 in amino acids: CASSLGGRETQYF. For the CDR3, the DNA is TGTGCCAGCAGCTTGGGGGGAAGAGAGACCCAGTACTTC.